The text below deals with one T cell receptor (beta chain). Per the authors' pipeline: Cell counts per sample came from amplifying reference gene primers. Assay used: immunoSEQ multiplex PCR; TCRdb lists only in-frame clones, some missing. V and J calls and clone size are those listed in that table; D and trimming were worked out from the DNA. The table records some 110,000 clones, roughly 82% of them present only once. This record belongs to a study of blood T cell repertoires in COVID-19. The wider study: The United States, Italy and Spain were the sources of the acute and convalescent COVID-19 samples. T cells, B-cell-depleted T cells, or PBMCs supplied cDNA or gDNA.

With 8 bases removed from V and 14 bases from J, the gap between germline ends came to 16 bases. In germline, CDR1 is MNHEY, CDR2 SVGAGI. The length of the CDR3 is 12 residues. This sequence joins TRBV6-5 and TRBJ1-6, with D tentatively TRBD1 (5 bases). The TCR was taken from a human donor in a cohort sampled during active COVID-19. Material for sequencing was peripheral blood. CDR3 loop: CASWYGQGALHF. Written as DNA, the CDR3 is TGTGCCAGCTGGTACGGTCAAGGGGCCCTCCACTTT.